The 27 T cell receptor beta chains below all came from one sample that was sequenced in a study of T cell responses to AZD1222 COVID-19 vaccine. Using immunoSEQ multiplex PCR, the repertoire was profiled, and TCRdb retains in-frame clones only, with some absent. Found here are about 140,000 clones, roughly 91% of them singletons; the top ten hold approximately 5.4%. The specimen comprised peripheral blood, sampled on day 0 of AZD1222 vaccination. Receptors were obtained from an adult in good health.

In regard to this clone: One end of the junction varies from germline; a read error may be responsible. V and J are TRBV4-3 and TRBJ2-1; TRBD2 agrees at 14 bases. Per the germline V gene, CDR1 is LGHNA and CDR2 is YSLEER. The CDR3 has 17 residues. The CDR3 region is CASSQVTPGLAGARSVF. The CDR3 nucleotides are TGCGCCAGCAGCCAAGTCACCCCGGGACTAGCGGGAGCGCGATCGGTCTTC.

J is TRBJ2-7 and V is TRBV5-6; tentative D call: TRBD1 (6 bases). CDR1 and CDR2 from the germline V gene are SGHDT and YYEEEE. This CDR3 has 14 residues. V was trimmed by 2 bases and J by 1 base, leaving 10 bases between them. CDR3 residues: CASSLRTVSYEQYF. The CDR3 coding sequence is TGTGCCAGCAGCTTAAGGACAGTATCCTACGAGCAGTACTTC.

This chain links TRBV7-2 with TRBJ1-6; the D gene is possibly TRBD1 (6 bases). CDR3 length: 15 residues. CDR1 and CDR2 (germline): SGHTA, FQGNSA. V lost 5 bases, J lost 9 bases, and 17 bases lay in between. The CDR3 loop is CASSPRQARASPLHF. In DNA, the CDR3 is TGTGCCAGCAGCCCCCGACAGGCTCGCGCTTCACCCCTCCACTTT.

J is TRBJ1-4 and V is TRBV5-4, with a possible D match to TRBD1 (5 bases). Trimming cost V 3 bases and J 5 bases, with 14 bases left between them. The germline V gene encodes CDR1 SGHNT and CDR2 YYREEE (reference sequence). CDR3 length: 15 amino acids. This CDR3 reads CASSSSSGVNEKLFF. CDR3 sequence (DNA): TGTGCCAGCAGCTCTAGTTCGGGGGTGAATGAAAAACTGTTTTTT.

The CDR3 here is CASSFQPGTEAFF. In DNA form, the CDR3 reads TGTGCCAGCAGTTTTCAGCCGGGCACTGAAGCTTTCTTT. The chain carries TRBV28 and TRBJ1-1; D unclear. The length of the CDR3 is 13 residues. The V gene's germline CDR1 is MDHEN and CDR2 SYDVKM. V lost 3 bases and J 4 bases, leaving 9 bases between the germline ends.

Written as DNA, the CDR3 is TGTGCCAGCAGTTACTCGGGCCCGCGCTACGAGCAGTACTTC. Translated, it gives CASSYSGPRYEQYF. The genes are TRBV6-2 or TRBV6-3 and TRBJ2-7; D gene unclear. The CDR3 consists of 14 residues. Trimming cost V 0 bases and J 3 bases, with 9 bases left between them. Germline lookup yields CDR1 MNHEY and CDR2 SVGEGT.

The chain is built from TRBV3-1 (or the pseudogene TRBV3-2) and TRBJ1-4; 8 bases are shared with TRBD1. CDR3 length: 15 amino acids. The germline V gene has CDR1 LGHDT and CDR2 YNNKEL (reference sequence). Unmatched junction bases numbered 9, after V lost 4 bases and J lost 8 bases. CDR3 DNA sequence: TGTGCCAGCAGCCCCCTCTCAGGGGGCGCGGAAAAACTGTTTTTT. It encodes CASSPLSGGAEKLFF.

The table lists this clone with a count of one. The conserved phenylalanine or tryptophan is not found at the CDR3 terminus, so this likely reflects a read error. The limits of the CDR3 on the DNA are not certain, so only TCRdb's listed CDR3 is given. The rearrangement joins TRBV30 to TRBJ1-1; the tabulated D call, TRBD1, remains unverified against the DNA. The CDR3 region is 10 residues in length, termini included. Germline CDR1 reads GTSNPN; CDR2 reads SVGIG (reference sequence). This CDR3 reads CASLDQGELD.

This chain uses TRBV7-2 with TRBJ2-7; D unclear. The CDR3 length is 15 residues. Germline values: CDR1 SGHTA, CDR2 FQGNSA. V lost 0 bases to trimming and J lost 0 bases, with 9 bases between them. CDR3 bases: TGTGCCAGCAGCTTAGCTGTGGGCCACTCCTACGAGCAGTACTTC. This codes for CASSLAVGHSYEQYF. Using reference TRBV7-2 and TRBJ2-7 for the parts outside the CDR3, the full variable domain is GAGVSQSPSNKVTEKGKDVELRCDPISGHTALYWYRQSLGQGLEFLIYFQGNSAPDKSGLPSDRFSAERTGGSVSTLTIQRTQQEDSAVYLCASSLAVGHSYEQYFGPGTRLTVT.

The V and J genes are TRBV7-8 and TRBJ2-2; TRBD2 aligns across 12 bases. Trimming removed 7 bases from V and 0 bases from J; junction bases left unmatched: 6. The CDR3 sequence is 17 residues long. Germline loops: CDR1 SGHVS, CDR2 FQNEAQ. The CDR3 spells CASTTTSGRSNTGELFF. DNA for the CDR3: TGTGCCAGCACCACAACTAGCGGGAGGTCGAACACCGGGGAGCTGTTTTTT.

This chain uses TRBV19 with TRBJ1-5; possibly TRBD1 for D (5 bases). Germline CDR1 reads LNHDA; CDR2 reads SQIVND (reference sequence). The germline V and J ends were trimmed by 6 bases and 6 bases, with 15 bases remaining between them. This CDR3 is 14 amino acids long. CDR3 residues: CASRNPGYSQPQHF. The CDR3 region has the DNA TGTGCCAGTAGGAATCCAGGGTACAGTCAGCCCCAGCATTTT. The variable domain in full, completed from reference TRBV19 and TRBJ1-5, reads DGGITQSPKYLFRKEGQNVTLSCEQNLNHDAMYWYRQDPGQGLRLIYYSQIVNDFQKGDIAEGYSVSREKKESFPLTVTSAQKNPTAFYLCASRNPGYSQPQHFGDGTRLSIL.

V usage is TRBV4-2 and J usage is TRBJ1-2, with 8 nucleotides matching TRBD1. Germline V CDR1 and CDR2: LGHNA, YNFKEQ. With 0 bases clipped from V and 4 bases from J, the junction kept 16 bases outside the gene matches. This CDR3 is 19 amino acids long. CDR3 amino acids: CASSQDPGGSQSMGYGYTF. The CDR3 coding sequence is TGTGCCAGCAGCCAAGATCCAGGGGGCAGTCAGAGTATGGGCTATGGCTACACCTTC.

This chain uses TRBV18 with TRBJ2-5, with D possibly matching TRBD1 (5 bases). The CDR3 loop spans 14 amino acids. Germline V lookup: CDR1 KGHSH, CDR2 LQKENI. V was clipped by 5 bases and J by 4 bases, with 14 bases between them. CDR3 nucleotides: TGTGCCAGCTCAAAGTCAGCTCAGGGAGAGACCCAGTACTTC. The encoded protein is CASSKSAQGETQYF.

The chain recombines TRBV18 with TRBJ1-1; D remains ambiguous. Looked up from germline, CDR1 is KGHSH and CDR2 is LQKENI. The CDR3 covers 13 residues. The V end lost 2 bases, the J end lost 0 bases, and 4 bases lay between the germline ends. The CDR3 DNA is TGTGCCAGCTCACCAAGGGTGAACACTGAAGCTTTCTTT. Amino acids: CASSPRVNTEAFF. Variable domain in full (rest from reference TRBV18 and TRBJ1-1): NAGVMQNPRHLVRRRGQEARLRCSPMKGHSHVYWYRQLPEEGLKFMVYLQKENIIDESGMPKERFSAEFPKEGPSILRIQQVVRGDSAAYFCASSPRVNTEAFFGQGTRLTVV.

This chain joins TRBV5-1 and TRBJ2-7, with TRBD1 identical over 12 bases. The CDR3 spans 15 residues. Per the germline V gene, CDR1 is SGHRS and CDR2 is YFSETQ. Losses at the gene ends were 0 bases for V and 7 bases for J; bases not matched to a gene: 5. This CDR3 is CASSLGDRGRQEQYF. CDR3 nucleotide sequence: TGCGCCAGCAGCTTGGGGGACAGGGGGCGACAGGAGCAGTACTTC.

The rearrangement links TRBV18 to TRBJ2-7, with D unclear. This CDR3 has 13 amino acids. Germline V gene lookup returns CDR1 KGHSH and CDR2 LQKENI. Trimming took 5 bases from V and 4 from J, leaving 12 bases between them. As DNA, the CDR3 is TGTGCCAGCTCAAGGTTAGGCTATTACGAGCAGTACTTC. It specifies CASSRLGYYEQYF.

The chain employs TRBV14 and TRBJ2-7; the D gene is possibly TRBD1 (5 bases). Trimming shortened V by 2 bases and J by 5 bases, and 13 bases separated the two germline ends. The CDR3 totals 14 residues. The germline CDR1 and CDR2 sequences are SGHDN and FVKESK. As DNA, the CDR3 is TGTGCCAGCAGCCAAATCCAGGGATTCAACGAGCAGTACTTC. Amino acids: CASSQIQGFNEQYF.

The chain links TRBV11-1 to TRBJ2-3, with 9 bases identical to TRBD2. J gave up 0 bases and V 6 bases, and 1 base lay outside the gene matches. CDR1 is SGHAT and CDR2 is FQDESV in the germline V gene (reference sequence). This CDR3 contains 14 residues. CDR3 amino acids: CASRTSGSTDTQYF. The CDR3 nucleotides are TGTGCCAGCAGGACTAGCGGCAGCACAGATACGCAGTATTTT.

This chain connects TRBV7-9 to TRBJ2-5; weak D call: TRBD1 (5 bases). This CDR3 comprises 15 residues. Trimming cost V 0 bases and J 5 bases, with 13 bases left between them. Germline CDR1 SEHNR, CDR2 FQNEAQ (reference sequence). The CDR3 here is CASSLAQDGAETQYF. The CDR3 region has the DNA TGTGCCAGCAGCTTAGCCCAAGATGGGGCGGAGACCCAGTACTTC.

The CDR3 protein is CASSRAGVDEKLFF. DNA for the CDR3: TGTGCCAGTAGCCGGGCAGGGGTGGATGAAAAACTGTTTTTT. The rearrangement uses TRBV19 and TRBJ1-4; perhaps TRBD1 as D (6 bases). Germline V gene sequence: CDR1 LNHDA, CDR2 SQIVND (reference sequence). V lost 6 bases to trimming and J lost 6 bases, with 14 bases between them. This CDR3 spans 14 amino acids.

This clone appeared once. V usage is TRBV6-5 and J usage is TRBJ2-2, with D uncertain. This CDR3 has 12 amino acids. V lost 8 bases, J lost 7 bases, and 11 bases lay in between. CDR1 and CDR2 (germline): MNHEY, SVGAGI. Written as DNA, the CDR3 is TGTGCCAGCGGCCAGAGTGGCGGGGAGCTGTTTTTT. This codes for CASGQSGGELFF.

The chain employs TRBV3-1 (or the pseudogene TRBV3-2) and TRBJ2-5; 10 bases are a match to TRBD2. V lost 1 base and J lost 5; bases outside the gene matches: 10. Germline CDR1 LGHDT, CDR2 YNNKEL (reference sequence). CDR3 length equals 17 residues. The CDR3: CASSQATPRSGGETQYF. The DNA of the CDR3 is TGTGCCAGCAGCCAAGCCACCCCCCGTAGCGGGGGGGAGACCCAGTACTTC.

V and J are TRBV4-2 and TRBJ1-2, with D tentatively TRBD1 (6 bases). Germline CDR1 LGHNA, CDR2 YNFKEQ. V dropped 1 base and J dropped 5 bases, with 14 bases sitting between them. The CDR3 spans 15 residues. CDR3 region: CASSQASATGYGYTF. In DNA form, the CDR3 reads TGTGCCAGCAGCCAAGCTTCGGCGACAGGATATGGCTACACCTTC.

The V gene is TRBV4-1, the J gene TRBJ2-3, with D hard to call. CDR1 is MGHRA, CDR2 YSYEKL, per germline. V dropped 0 bases and J dropped 2 bases, with 9 bases sitting between them. The CDR3 contains 15 residues. Here the CDR3 DNA reads TGCGCCAGCAGCCAAGAACGGGTCCTCACAGATACGCAGTATTTT. It translates to CASSQERVLTDTQYF.

J is TRBJ2-2 and V is TRBV18; D unclear. V lost 3 bases to trimming and J lost 5 bases, with 16 bases between them. The CDR3 has 16 residues. Germline V lookup: CDR1 KGHSH, CDR2 LQKENI. CDR3 residues: CASSPQSGSRTGELFF. DNA for the CDR3: TGTGCCAGCTCACCGCAGTCGGGTTCGAGGACCGGGGAGCTGTTTTTT.

The chain recombines TRBV10-2 with TRBJ1-1; D is uncertain. The V end was cut by 3 bases, the J end by 1 base, with 6 bases between. This CDR3 has 13 residues. CDR1 and CDR2 from the germline V gene are WSHSY and SAAADI. The CDR3 here is CASSDAANTEAFF. The CDR3 coding sequence is TGCGCCAGCAGTGATGCGGCGAACACTGAAGCTTTCTTT.

The chain combines TRBV7-2 with TRBJ2-3; D possibly corresponds to TRBD1 (6 bases). This CDR3 contains 15 residues. Looked up from germline, CDR1 is SGHTA and CDR2 is FQGNSA. Trimming left V 3 bases short and J 0 bases short, with 10 bases between. Here the CDR3 DNA reads TGTGCCAGCAGCTTCGGGACACCGAGCACAGATACGCAGTATTTT. Protein product: CASSFGTPSTDTQYF.